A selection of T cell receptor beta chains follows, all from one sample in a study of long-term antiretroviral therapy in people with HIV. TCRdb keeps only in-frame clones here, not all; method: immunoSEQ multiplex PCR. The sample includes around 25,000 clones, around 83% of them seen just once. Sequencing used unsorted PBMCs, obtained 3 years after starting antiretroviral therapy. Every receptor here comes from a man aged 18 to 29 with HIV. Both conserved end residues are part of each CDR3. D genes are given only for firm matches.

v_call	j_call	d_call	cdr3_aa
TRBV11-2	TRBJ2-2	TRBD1	CASSSDRLTGELFF
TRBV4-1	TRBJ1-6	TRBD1	CASSLTGPGQGGSPLHF
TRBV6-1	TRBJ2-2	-	CASSGVLVRAGELFF
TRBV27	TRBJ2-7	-	CASQEIEAAYEQYF
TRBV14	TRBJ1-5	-	CASSQGILGDEAQPQHF
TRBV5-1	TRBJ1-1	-	CASSSFKGLNTEAFF
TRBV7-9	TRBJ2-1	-	CASSPGKGGAYNEQFF
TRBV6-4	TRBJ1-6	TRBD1	CASREQGINSPLHF
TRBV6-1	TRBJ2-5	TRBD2	CASSKLAGASETQYF
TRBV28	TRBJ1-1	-	CASRQTLRGPILLNTEAFF
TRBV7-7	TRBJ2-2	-	CASSLDSGSNTGELFF
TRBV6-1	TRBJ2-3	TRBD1	CASSELQGAGDTQYF
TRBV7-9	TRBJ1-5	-	CASSLGQGVQGNQPQHF
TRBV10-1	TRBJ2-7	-	CASRYNRRGDRREQYF
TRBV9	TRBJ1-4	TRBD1	CASSRTGGNEKLFF
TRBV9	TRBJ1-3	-	CASSVVDSGNTIYF
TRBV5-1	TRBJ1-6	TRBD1	CASSLKGAGGDSPLHF
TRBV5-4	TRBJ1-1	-	CASSLEGPEAFF
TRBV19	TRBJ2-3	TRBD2	CASRSGRGGFADTQYF
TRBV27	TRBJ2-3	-	CASSPNPARGPDTQYF
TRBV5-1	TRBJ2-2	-	CASSLGAEIGELFF
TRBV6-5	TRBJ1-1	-	CASSIQGGTEAFF
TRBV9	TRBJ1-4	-	CASSVGGRGGNEKLFF
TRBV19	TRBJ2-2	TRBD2	CASSILRGMNTGELFF
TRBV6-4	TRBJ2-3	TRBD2	CASSDSSGGTDTQYF
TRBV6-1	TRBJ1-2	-	CASTPFTYGYTF